The present T cell receptor beta chain was sequenced within a study of immune cell composition in non-small cell lung cancer. Germline loops: CDR1 SGHVS, CDR2 FQNEAQ. The CDR3 is made up of 15 amino acids. The repertoire was sequenced with immunoSEQ multiplex PCR; TCRdb's copy has only in-frame clones and lacks some. Here the sample spans roughly 9,500 clones, around three quarters being singletons. Normal lung was taken at the farthest possible site, at least 3 cm from tumour. This clone was seen once. A junction end diverges from the germline sequence, so it may reflect a read error. This TCR derives from a human donor with non-small cell lung cancer. The J gene is TRBJ2-3, the V gene TRBV7-8, with D hard to call. Sequencing input: non-adjacent lung tissue. CDR3 sequence: CASSQERTRTDTQYF. CDR3 bases: TGCGCCAGCAGCCAAGAGCGCACCCGCACAGATACGCAGTATTTT.